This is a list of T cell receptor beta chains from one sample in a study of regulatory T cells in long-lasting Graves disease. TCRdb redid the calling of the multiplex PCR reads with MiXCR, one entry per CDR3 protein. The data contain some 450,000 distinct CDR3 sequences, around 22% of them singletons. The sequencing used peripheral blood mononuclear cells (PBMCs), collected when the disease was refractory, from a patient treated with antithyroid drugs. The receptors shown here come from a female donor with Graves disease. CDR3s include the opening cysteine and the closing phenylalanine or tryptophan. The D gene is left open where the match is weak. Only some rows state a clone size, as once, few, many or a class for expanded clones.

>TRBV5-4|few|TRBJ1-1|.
TGTGCCAGCAGCTTACAAGATGGCTACACTGAAGCTTTCTTT
CASSLQDGYTEAFF
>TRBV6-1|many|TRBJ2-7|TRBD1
TGTGCCAGCAGTAAGGGGACAGGGGGTAGTAACCTCTACGAGCAGTACTTC
CASSKGTGGSNLYEQYF
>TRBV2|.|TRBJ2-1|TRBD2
TGTGCCACCTCGCTAGCGGGAGGGCCCAATGAGCAGTTCTTC
CATSLAGGPNEQFF
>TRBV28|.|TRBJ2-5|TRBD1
TGTGCCAGCACCCAGGGGGATCGGGAGACCCAGTACTTC
CASTQGDRETQYF
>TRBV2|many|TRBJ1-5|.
TGTGCCAGCACCAGAATTATTAGGGGTCAGCCCCAGCATTTT
CASTRIIRGQPQHF
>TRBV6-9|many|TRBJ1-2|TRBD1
TGTGCCAGCAGTTACGAAACACCCGGGACAGGGAGCGGCTACACCTTC
CASSYETPGTGSGYTF
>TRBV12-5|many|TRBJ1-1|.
TGTGCTAGTGGTCCCTCGGGGTTGTGGACTGAAGCTTTCTTT
CASGPSGLWTEAFF
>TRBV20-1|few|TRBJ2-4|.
TGCAGTGCTATGGATTTCTCAGGAGCCAAAAACATTCAGTACTTC
CSAMDFSGAKNIQYF
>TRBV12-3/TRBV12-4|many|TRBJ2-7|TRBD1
TGTGCCAGCAGTCCGATCCGGGACAGCCTTTCCTACGGGGAGCAGTACTTC
CASSPIRDSLSYGEQYF
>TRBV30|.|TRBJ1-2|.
TGTGCCTGGAGTTGGCAAACTAACTATGGCTACACCTTC
CAWSWQTNYGYTF
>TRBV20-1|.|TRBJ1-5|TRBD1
TGCAGTGCTAGGGCGAGGACAGGGGGCTTGTATCAGCCCCAGCATTTT
CSARARTGGLYQPQHF
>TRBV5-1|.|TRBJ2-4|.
TGCGCCAGCAGCTTGGAAGGCGGCATTCAGTACTTC
CASSLEGGIQYF
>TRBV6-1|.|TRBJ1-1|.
TGTGCCAGCAGTGAACGATTTAGTAGGCCGAGGGACACTGAAGCTTTCTTT
CASSERFSRPRDTEAFF
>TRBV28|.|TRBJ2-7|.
TGTGCCAGCAGCGTCCGGGACGGAGTCTACGAGCAGTACTTC
CASSVRDGVYEQYF
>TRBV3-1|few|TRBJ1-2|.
TGTGCCAGCAGATTAATGGGGATTACTGAGGACTATGGCTACACCTTC
CASRLMGITEDYGYTF
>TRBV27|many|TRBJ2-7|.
TGTGCCAGCACCGCCCCATCTTACGAGCAGTACTTC
CASTAPSYEQYF
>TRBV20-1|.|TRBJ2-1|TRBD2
TGCAGTGCTAGACCGGGACTAGCGGGAGGCCGACCGAGCGATGAGCAGTTCTTC
CSARPGLAGGRPSDEQFF
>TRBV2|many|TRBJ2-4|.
TGTGCCAGCAGTGAAAAGACAAGACTTAAGGACATTCAGTACTTC
CASSEKTRLKDIQYF
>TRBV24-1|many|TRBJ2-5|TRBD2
TGTGCCACCAGTTCGGGAGCGGGAGCGGCCCAAGAGACCCAGTACTTC
CATSSGAGAAQETQYF
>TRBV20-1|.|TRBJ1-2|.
TGCAGTGCTAGGGACGCCTCGATTAAGTTC
CSARDASIKF
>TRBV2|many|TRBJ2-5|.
TGTGCCAGCAGTAACAACAGGGAAGAGACCCAGTACTTC
CASSNNREETQYF
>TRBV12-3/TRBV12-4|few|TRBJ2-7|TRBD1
TGTGCCAGCAGTTTGGGACAGGGGGCGACCAACGAGCAGTACTTC
CASSLGQGATNEQYF
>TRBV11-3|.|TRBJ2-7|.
TGTGCCAGCAGCTTTCTCACGGGGAGCCCCTACGAGCAGTACTTC
CASSFLTGSPYEQYF
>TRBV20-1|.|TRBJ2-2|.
TGCAGTGCTAGGAGGGGAGAAACCGGGGAGCTGTTTTTT
CSARRGETGELFF
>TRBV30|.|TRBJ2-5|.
TGTGCCTGGAGTGCAGATAGCAGCAAACAAGAGACCCAGTACTTC
CAWSADSSKQETQYF
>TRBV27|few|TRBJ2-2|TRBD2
TGTGCCAGCCGCCGCGGGAGCCCCCAAGGGAACACCGGGGAGCTGTTTTTT
CASRRGSPQGNTGELFF
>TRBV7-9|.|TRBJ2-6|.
TGTGCCAGCAGCTTAGGCCTGTCAACAACCTCTGGGGCCAACGTCCTGACTTTC
CASSLGLSTTSGANVLTF
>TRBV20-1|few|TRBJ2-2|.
TGCAGTGCTAGAGGACCGGGATCGAACACCGGGGAGCTGTTTTTT
CSARGPGSNTGELFF
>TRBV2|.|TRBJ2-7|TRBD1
TGTGCCAGCAGCGCTCTACAGGGGACCCTCTACGAGCAGTACTTC
CASSALQGTLYEQYF
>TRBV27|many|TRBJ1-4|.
TGTGCCAGCAGTCCACCACGTGGGGGTGCGGGTGAAAAACTGTTTTTT
CASSPPRGGAGEKLFF
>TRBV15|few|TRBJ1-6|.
TGTGCCACCAGCAGAGACAGGGGATATAATTCACCCCTCCACTTT
CATSRDRGYNSPLHF
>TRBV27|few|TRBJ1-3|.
TGTGCCAGCAGTTTACGAGGGGCGACCGGAAACACCATATATTTT
CASSLRGATGNTIYF
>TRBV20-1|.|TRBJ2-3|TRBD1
TGCAGTGCTGGAGGACAGGGAATACATACGCAGTATTTT
CSAGGQGIHTQYF
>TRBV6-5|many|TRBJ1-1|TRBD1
TGTGCCAGCAGTTACGGACAGGGCCCTTGGACTGAAGCTTTCTTT
CASSYGQGPWTEAFF
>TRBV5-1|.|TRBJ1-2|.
TGCGCCAGCAGCTTGGCACAAGGGAAGGCTGGCTACACCTTC
CASSLAQGKAGYTF
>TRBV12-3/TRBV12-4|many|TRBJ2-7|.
TGTGCCACGGGGGCGGGACTACGCGAGCAGTACTTC
CATGAGLREQYF
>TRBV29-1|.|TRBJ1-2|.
TGCAGCGTTGTCCGTCAGAACTATGGCTACACCTTC
CSVVRQNYGYTF
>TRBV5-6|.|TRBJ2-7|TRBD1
TGTGCCAGCAGCTTTAGAGCCGGGACAGGGAGTCACGAGCAGTACTTC
CASSFRAGTGSHEQYF
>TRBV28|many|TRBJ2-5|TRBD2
TGTGCCAGCAGTTTTGCGGGAGGGTACCAAGAGACCCAGTACTTC
CASSFAGGYQETQYF
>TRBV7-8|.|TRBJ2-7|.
TGTACCAGCAGCTTAGACGGCTTTTCTAGCTCCTACGAGCAGTACTTC
CTSSLDGFSSSYEQYF
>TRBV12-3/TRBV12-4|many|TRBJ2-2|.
TGTGCCAGCAAGATCAGCGGAGACACCGGGGAGCTGTTTTTT
CASKISGDTGELFF
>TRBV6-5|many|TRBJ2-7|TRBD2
TGTGCCAGCAGTTACGGGACTAGCGGGGCGTTCGAGCAGTACTTC
CASSYGTSGAFEQYF
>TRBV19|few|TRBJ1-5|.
TGTGCCAGTAGTATGAGGACCTCGCATAGTCATCAGCCCCAGCATTTT
CASSMRTSHSHQPQHF
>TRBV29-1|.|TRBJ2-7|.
TGCAGCGTTCTGCACCCGAGCTCCTACGAGCAGTACTTC
CSVLHPSSYEQYF
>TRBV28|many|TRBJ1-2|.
TGTGCCAGCAGTGGGAAGGGCTACACCTTC
CASSGKGYTF
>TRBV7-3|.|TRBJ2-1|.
TGTGCCAGCAGCCACGCTGGGGGGGAGCAGTTCTTC
CASSHAGGEQFF
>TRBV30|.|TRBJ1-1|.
TGTGCCTGGAGTGTGGCCCGAGGCTTACAGAGGAACACTGAAGCTTTCTTT
CAWSVARGLQRNTEAFF
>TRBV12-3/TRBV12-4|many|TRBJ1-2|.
TGTGCCAGCAGTTCGTCGAACGAGGGCGGCTACACCTTC
CASSSSNEGGYTF
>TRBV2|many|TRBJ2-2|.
TGTGCCAGCATCACTACCGACAGCGCTTACACCGGGGAGCTGTTTTTT
CASITTDSAYTGELFF
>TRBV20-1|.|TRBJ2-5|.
TGCGGTGAAGCGGAGGACTCCCAAGAGACCCAGTACTTC
CGEAEDSQETQYF
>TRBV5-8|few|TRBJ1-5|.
TGTGCCAGCAGCTTGCTTGGCCAGTCTACGGCCCAGCATTTT
CASSLLGQSTAQHF